This T cell receptor (beta chain) emerged from a study of identical twins. Study-level findings and limits: Abundant beta clonotypes from cord blood bore fewer insertions; memory repertoires lacked this pattern.

TCRdb independently ran MiXCR on the 5' RACE reads; one entry per CDR3 protein. This repertoire shows 550,000 to 700,000 distinct CDR3 sequences, about 20% found once; its top ten account for 4.3%. This clonotype was recorded at least ten times. Antigen unknown. The same sample was also used in a study of T cells expressing NK-cell markers. Turning to that study: Seropositivity for HCMV was found in most of the eight sequenced donors, with one seronegative. NKG2C+ dominant clonotypes from more than 5 donors made up about 1.0-8% of CD8+ T cells. Clones of NKG2C+ T cells that had expanded were of unclear HCMV specificity.

The receptor was isolated from a woman under 30 in good health. What was sequenced was PBMCs.

The CDR3 sequence is CASRQTQTGELFF. The CDR3 nucleotides are TGTGCCAGCCGCCAGACCCAGACCGGGGAGCTGTTTTTT. The chain has TRBV13 and TRBJ2-2; D unclear. Deletions cut 8 bases from V and 5 bases from J, with 12 bases between. This CDR3 is built from 13 residues. Germline V lookup: CDR1 PRHDT, CDR2 FYEKMQ (reference sequence).